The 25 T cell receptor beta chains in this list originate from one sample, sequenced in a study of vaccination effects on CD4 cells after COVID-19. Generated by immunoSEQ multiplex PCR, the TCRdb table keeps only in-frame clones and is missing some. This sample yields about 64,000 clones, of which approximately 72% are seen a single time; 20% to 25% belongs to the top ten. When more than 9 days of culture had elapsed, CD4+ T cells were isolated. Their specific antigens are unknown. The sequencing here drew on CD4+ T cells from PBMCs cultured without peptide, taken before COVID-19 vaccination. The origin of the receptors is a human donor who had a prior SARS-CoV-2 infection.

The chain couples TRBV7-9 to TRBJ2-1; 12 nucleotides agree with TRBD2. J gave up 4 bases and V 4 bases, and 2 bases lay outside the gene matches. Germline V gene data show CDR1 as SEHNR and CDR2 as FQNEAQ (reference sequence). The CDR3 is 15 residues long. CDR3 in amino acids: CASSWTSGAYNEQFF. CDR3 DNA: TGTGCCAGCAGCTGGACTAGCGGGGCGTACAATGAGCAGTTCTTC.

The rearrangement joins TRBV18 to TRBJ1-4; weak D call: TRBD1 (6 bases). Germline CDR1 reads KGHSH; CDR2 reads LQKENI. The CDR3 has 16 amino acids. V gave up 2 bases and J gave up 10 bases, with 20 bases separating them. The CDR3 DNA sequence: TGTGCCAGCTCACCAGGGGGGCACGTACCGGGAGGAAAACTGTTTTTT. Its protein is CASSPGGHVPGGKLFF.

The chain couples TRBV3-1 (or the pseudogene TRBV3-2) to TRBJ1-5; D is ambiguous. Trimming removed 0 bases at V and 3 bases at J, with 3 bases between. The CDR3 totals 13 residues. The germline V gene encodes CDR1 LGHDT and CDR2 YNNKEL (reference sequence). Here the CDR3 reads CASSQDLNQPQHF. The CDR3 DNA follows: TGTGCCAGCAGCCAAGACCTCAATCAGCCCCAGCATTTT.

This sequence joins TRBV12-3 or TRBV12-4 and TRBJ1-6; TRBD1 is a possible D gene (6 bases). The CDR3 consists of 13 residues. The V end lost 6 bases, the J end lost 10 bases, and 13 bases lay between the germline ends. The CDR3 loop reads CASSLRGESPLHF. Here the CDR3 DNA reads TGTGCCAGCAGCCTTAGGGGGGAGTCACCCCTCCACTTT.

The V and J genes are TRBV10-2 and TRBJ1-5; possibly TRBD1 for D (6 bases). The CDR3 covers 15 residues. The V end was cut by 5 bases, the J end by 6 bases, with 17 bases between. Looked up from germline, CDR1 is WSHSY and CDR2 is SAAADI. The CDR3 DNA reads TGCGCCAGCAGTCCAACGAACAGGGCAGGTCAGCCCCAGCATTTT. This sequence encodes CASSPTNRAGQPQHF.

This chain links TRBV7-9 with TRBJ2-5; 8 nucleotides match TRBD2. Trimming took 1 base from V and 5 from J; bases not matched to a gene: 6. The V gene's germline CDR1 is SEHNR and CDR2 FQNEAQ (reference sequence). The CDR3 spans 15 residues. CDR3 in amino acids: CASSLGSGGHETQYF. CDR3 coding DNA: TGTGCCAGCAGCTTAGGGTCGGGGGGGCACGAGACCCAGTACTTC.

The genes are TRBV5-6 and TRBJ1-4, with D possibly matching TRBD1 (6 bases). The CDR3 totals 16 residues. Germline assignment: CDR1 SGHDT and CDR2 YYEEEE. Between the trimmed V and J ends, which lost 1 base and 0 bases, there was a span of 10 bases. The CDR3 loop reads CASSLTGSATNEKLFF. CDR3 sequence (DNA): TGTGCCAGCAGCTTGACAGGGTCGGCAACTAATGAAAAACTGTTTTTT.

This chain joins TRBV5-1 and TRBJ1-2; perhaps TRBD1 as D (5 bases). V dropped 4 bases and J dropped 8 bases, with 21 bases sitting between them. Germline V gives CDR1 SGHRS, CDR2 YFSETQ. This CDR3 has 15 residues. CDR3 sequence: CASSPALQGAGGYTF. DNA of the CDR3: TGCGCCAGCAGCCCCGCCCTCCAGGGTGCAGGGGGCTACACCTTC.

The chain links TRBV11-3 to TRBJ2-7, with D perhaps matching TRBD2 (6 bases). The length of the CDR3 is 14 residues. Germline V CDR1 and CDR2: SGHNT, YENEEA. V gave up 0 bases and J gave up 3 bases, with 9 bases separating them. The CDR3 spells CASSLDRTNYEQYF. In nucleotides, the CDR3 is TGTGCCAGCAGCTTAGATCGGACTAACTACGAGCAGTACTTC. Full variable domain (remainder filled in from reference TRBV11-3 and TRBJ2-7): EAGVVQSPRYKIIEKKQPVAFWCNPISGHNTLYWYLQNLGQGPELLIRYENEEAVDDSQLPKDRFSAERLKGVDSTLKIQPAELGDSAVYLCASSLDRTNYEQYFGPGTRLTVT.

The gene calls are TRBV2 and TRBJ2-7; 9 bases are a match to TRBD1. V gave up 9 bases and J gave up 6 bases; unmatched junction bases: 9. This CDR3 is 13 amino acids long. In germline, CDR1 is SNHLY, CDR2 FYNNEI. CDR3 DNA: TGTGCCAGTCTCGGGACAGGGATGTCCGAGCAGTACTTC. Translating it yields CASLGTGMSEQYF.

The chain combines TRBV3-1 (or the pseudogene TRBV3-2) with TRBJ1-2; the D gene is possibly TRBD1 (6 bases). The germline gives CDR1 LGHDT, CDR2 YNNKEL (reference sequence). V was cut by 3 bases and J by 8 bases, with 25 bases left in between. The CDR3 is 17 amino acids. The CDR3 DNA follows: TGTGCCAGCAGCCATCCCAGAGGGGTGGGGGCGGTTATGGGCTACACCTTC. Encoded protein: CASSHPRGVGAVMGYTF.

The DNA for the CDR3 is TGTGCCAGTAGTATGTCCAGGGGAGGGTATGGCTACACCTTC. Amino acid sequence: CASSMSRGGYGYTF. The chain combines TRBV19 with TRBJ1-2; D possibly corresponds to TRBD1 (6 bases). V was pared by 3 bases and J by 5 bases, with 13 bases between. This CDR3 is 14 amino acids long. CDR1 is LNHDA and CDR2 is SQIVND in the germline V gene (reference sequence).

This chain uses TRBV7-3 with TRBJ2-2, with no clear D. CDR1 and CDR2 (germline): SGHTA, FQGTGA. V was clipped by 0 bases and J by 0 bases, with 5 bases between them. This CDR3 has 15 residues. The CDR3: CASSLTRSNTGELFF. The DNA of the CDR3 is TGTGCCAGCAGCTTAACTAGGTCGAACACCGGGGAGCTGTTTTTT.

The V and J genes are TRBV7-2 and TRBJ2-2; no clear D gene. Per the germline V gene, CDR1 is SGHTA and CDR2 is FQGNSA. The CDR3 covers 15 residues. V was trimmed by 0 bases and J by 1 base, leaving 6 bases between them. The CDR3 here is CASSLAYWNTGELFF. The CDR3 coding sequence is TGTGCCAGCAGCTTAGCCTATTGGAACACCGGGGAGCTGTTTTTT.

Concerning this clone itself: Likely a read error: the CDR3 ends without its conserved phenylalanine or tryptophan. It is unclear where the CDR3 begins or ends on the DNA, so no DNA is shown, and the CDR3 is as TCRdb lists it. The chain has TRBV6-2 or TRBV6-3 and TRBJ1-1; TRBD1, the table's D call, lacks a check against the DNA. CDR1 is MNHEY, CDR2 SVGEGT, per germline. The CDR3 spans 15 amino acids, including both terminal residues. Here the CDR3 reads CASSRRTGGLIPGLY.

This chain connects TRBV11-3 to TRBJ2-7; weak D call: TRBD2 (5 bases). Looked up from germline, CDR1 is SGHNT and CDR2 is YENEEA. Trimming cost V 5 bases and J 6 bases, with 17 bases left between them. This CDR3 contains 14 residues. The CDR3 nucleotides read TGTGCCAGCAGCGAGAGCCCGACTCGGGGCGAGCAGTACTTC. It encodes CASSESPTRGEQYF.

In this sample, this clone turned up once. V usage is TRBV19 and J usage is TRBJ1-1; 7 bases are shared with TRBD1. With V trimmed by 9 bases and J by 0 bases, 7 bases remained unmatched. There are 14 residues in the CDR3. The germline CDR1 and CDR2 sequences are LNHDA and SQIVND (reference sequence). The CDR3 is CASKGQSMNTEAFF. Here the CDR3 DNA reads TGTGCCAGCAAGGGACAGTCCATGAACACTGAAGCTTTCTTT.

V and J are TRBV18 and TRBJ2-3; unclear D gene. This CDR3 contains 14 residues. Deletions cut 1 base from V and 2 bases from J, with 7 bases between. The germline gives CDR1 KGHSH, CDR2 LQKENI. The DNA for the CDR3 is TGTGCCAGCTCACCACGGGATTACACAGATACGCAGTATTTT. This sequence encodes CASSPRDYTDTQYF.

CDR3 loop: CASSQVRRLAWEQFF. CDR3 nucleotide sequence: TGCGCCAGCAGCCAAGTAAGGAGACTAGCTTGGGAGCAGTTCTTC. The J gene is TRBJ2-1, the V gene TRBV4-3; 7 bases are shared with TRBD2. The J segment lost 10 bases and the V segment lost 1 base, leaving 10 bases of the junction unmatched. CDR1 is LGHNA, CDR2 YSLEER, per germline. This CDR3 is built from 15 residues.

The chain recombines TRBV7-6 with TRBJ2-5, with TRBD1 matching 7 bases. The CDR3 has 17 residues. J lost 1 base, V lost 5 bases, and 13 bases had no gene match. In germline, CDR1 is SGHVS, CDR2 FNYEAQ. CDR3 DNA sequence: TGTGCCAGCAGCCTCAGACAGGGTATGGTCTTCCAAGAGACCCAGTACTTC. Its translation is CASSLRQGMVFQETQYF.

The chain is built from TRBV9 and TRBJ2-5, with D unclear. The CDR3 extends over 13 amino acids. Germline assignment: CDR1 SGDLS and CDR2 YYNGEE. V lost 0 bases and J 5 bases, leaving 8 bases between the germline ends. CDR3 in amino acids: CASSVGSWETQYF. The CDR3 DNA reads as TGTGCCAGCAGCGTAGGTTCATGGGAGACCCAGTACTTC.

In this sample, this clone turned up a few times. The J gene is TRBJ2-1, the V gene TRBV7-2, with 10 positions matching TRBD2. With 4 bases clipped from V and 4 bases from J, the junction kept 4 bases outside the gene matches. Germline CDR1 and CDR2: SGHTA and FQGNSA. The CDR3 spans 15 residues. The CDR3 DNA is TGTGCCAGCAGCTCTAGCGGGGGAGGATACAATGAGCAGTTCTTC. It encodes CASSSSGGGYNEQFF.

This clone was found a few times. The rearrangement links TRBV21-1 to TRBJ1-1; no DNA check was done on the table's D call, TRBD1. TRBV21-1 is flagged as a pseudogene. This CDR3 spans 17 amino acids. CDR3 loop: CASSIWTPSGVSTEAFF. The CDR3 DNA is TGTGCCAGCAGTATATGGACCCCCTCAGGGGTGAGCACTGAAGCTTTCTTT.

CDR3 sequence: CASSLFFQETQYF. CDR3 DNA: TGTGCCAGCAGCTTATTCTTCCAAGAGACCCAGTACTTC. The chain uses TRBV7-9 and TRBJ2-5; no definite D call. Trimming shortened V by 2 bases and J by 1 base, and 5 bases separated the two germline ends. The germline CDR1 and CDR2 sequences are SEHNR and FQNEAQ (reference sequence). The CDR3 contains 13 residues.

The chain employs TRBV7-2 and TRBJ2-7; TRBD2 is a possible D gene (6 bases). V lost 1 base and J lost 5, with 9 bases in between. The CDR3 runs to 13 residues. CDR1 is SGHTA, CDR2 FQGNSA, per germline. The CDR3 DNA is TGTGCCAGCAGCTTAGGGGACTTCAACGAGCAGTACTTC. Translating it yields CASSLGDFNEQYF.